Described below is a single T cell receptor beta chain sequence and its context. The data were obtained in a study of blood T cell repertoires in COVID-19. The authors' processing: Reference gene primer amplification yielded estimated nucleated cell counts. The method was immunoSEQ multiplex PCR; TCRdb's version includes in-frame clones alone and lacks a portion of them. V and J calls and clone size follow that table, whereas D and trimming were derived from the DNA. This table has 84,000 or so clones, approximately 82% appearing once. Sample: peripheral blood. The sequence was collected from a woman aged 80 or over with acute or convalescent COVID-19.

The CDR3, as DNA: TGTGCCAGTAGTATACTGTCCGTATCTGAAGCTTTCTTT. It is translated as CASSILSVSEAFF. This sequence joins TRBV19 and TRBJ1-1, with D uncertain. V was shortened by 2 bases and J by 6 bases, with 10 bases between the two germline ends. CDR1 is LNHDA, CDR2 SQIVND, per germline (reference sequence). This CDR3 spans 13 amino acids.